This T cell receptor (beta chain) is drawn from a study of radiotherapy plus CTLA-4 blockade in lung cancer listed by TCRdb under 2018. General notes on the study: Objective responses were observed in around 20% of enrolled patients, and disease control was achieved in less than 40%.

The library was obtained by the immunoSEQ multiplex PCR assay. The table was pulled from immuneACCESS by TCRdb, which kept in-frame rearrangements only. Such tables lose some clones; where checked, under half of the loss comes from unresolved V genes, and the rest has no known cause. This sample is represented by around 110,000 clones; about 83% of them were singletons. The ten largest account for over 2% of the sample. The study tested focal radiation therapy combined with CTLA-4 blockade (ipilimumab) in patients with chemo-refractory metastatic non-small-cell lung cancer. General conclusions and limits of the study: After treatment with radiotherapy and ipilimumab, TCR clones that originated in tumors expanded in peripheral blood. The strongest predictors of response were reported to be early dynamic shifts in blood T cell clones along with a rise in serum interferon-beta following radiation.

Notes on this clone: Its antigen is still unknown. No base qualities exist here, and no much larger clone lies one base off it.

The TCR comes from a human donor with non-small cell lung cancer that progressed on radiotherapy plus ipilimumab. Some clones in this sample may be carry-over from other donors' samples. Source: peripheral blood, taken from a patient treated with radiotherapy plus ipilimumab.

The CDR3 region: CASSRRGIGLLETQYF. The base sequence is TGTGCCAGTAGCCGTCGGGGGATCGGGTTATTAGAGACCCAGTACTTC. The chain is made from TRBV19 and TRBJ2-5; the D segment could be TRBD2, given 6 matching bases. CDR1 and CDR2 (LNHDA, SQIVND) derive from the germline V gene (reference sequence). From cysteine to phenylalanine, the CDR3 is 16 amino acids long. Kept here is only the CDR3 DNA, which spans 48 bases and is read in frame from base 1. Deletion took 6 bases off V and 4 bases off J, with a span of 21 bases between the germline ends.